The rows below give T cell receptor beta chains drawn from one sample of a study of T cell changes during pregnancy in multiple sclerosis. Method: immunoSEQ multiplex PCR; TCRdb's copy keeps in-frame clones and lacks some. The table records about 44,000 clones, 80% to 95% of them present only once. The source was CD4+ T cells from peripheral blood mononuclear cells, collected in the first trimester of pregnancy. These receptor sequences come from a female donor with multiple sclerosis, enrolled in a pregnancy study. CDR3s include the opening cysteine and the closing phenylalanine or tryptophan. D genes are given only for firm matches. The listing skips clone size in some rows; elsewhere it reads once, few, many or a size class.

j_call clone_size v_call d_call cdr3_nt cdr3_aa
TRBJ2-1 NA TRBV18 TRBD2 TGTGCCAGCTCACCGACTAGCGGTACTCATGAGCAGTTCTTC CASSPTSGTHEQFF
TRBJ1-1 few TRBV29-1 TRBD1 TGCAGCGTGGCGGGTTACAGGGGGCAGGGGAACACTGAAGCTTTCTTT CSVAGYRGQGNTEAFF
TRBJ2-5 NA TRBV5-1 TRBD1 TGCGCCAGCAGCTTATCGAAGGCGGACAGGTACCAAGAGACCCAGTACTTC CASSLSKADRYQETQYF
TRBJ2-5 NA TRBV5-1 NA TGCGCCAGCAGCGGAACCGGGAACCCCCAAGAGACCCAGTACTTC CASSGTGNPQETQYF
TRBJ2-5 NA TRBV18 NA TGTGCCAGCTCACCACCGGGAGGAGAGACCCAGTACTTC CASSPPGGETQYF
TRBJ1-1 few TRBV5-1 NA TGCGCCAGCAGCTTGGGGGAGGGAACGGCTTTCTTT CASSLGEGTAFF
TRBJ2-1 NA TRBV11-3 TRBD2 TGTGCCAGCAGCTTAGAACGGAGGGGACTAGCGAGTTACAATGAGCAGTTCTTC CASSLERRGLASYNEQFF
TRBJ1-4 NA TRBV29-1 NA TGCAGCGTCGACGACGGCGGGAATGAAAAACTGTTTTTT CSVDDGGNEKLFF
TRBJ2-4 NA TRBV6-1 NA TGTGCCAGCAGTGCCTGGTGGGGGCGCGGTGGAAACATTCAGTACTTC CASSAWWGRGGNIQYF
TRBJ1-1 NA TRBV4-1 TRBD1 TGCGCCAGCAGCCAAGATAGGGCCCGCAGGGGGACGAACACTGAAGCTTTCTTT CASSQDRARRGTNTEAFF
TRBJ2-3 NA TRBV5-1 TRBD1 TGCGCCAGCAGCCCACAGGGGGCTAAAAAAGATACGCAGTATTTT CASSPQGAKKDTQYF
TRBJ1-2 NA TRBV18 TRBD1 TGTGCCAGCTCACCAAGGACAGGCAGCCTCTTCTACACCTTC CASSPRTGSLFYTF
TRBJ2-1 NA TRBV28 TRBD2 TGTGCCAGCAGCCGTTGGGAGGGGAACAATGAGCAGTTCTTC CASSRWEGNNEQFF
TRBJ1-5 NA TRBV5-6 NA TGTGCCAGCAGCTCCTGGGCGGGGGCGAGCAATCAGCCCCAGCATTTT CASSSWAGASNQPQHF
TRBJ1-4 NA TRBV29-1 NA TGCAGCGTTGGGCAGGGCCTTAATGAAAAACTGTTTTTT CSVGQGLNEKLFF
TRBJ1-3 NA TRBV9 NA TGTGCCAGCAGCCCCCCGGGTTCTGGAAACACCATATATTTT CASSPPGSGNTIYF
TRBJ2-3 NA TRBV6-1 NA TGTGCCAGCAGTGAAGCGACTCGCGGGATTGTTGGCGATACGCAGTATTTT CASSEATRGIVGDTQYF
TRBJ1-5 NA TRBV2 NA TGTGCCAGCAGTCCCCGTCAGGGTTATAGCCAGCCCCAGCATTTT CASSPRQGYSQPQHF
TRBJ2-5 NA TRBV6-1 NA TGTGCCAGCAGGACAGCCGGGACAAGGAGAGAGACCCAGTACTTC CASRTAGTRRETQYF
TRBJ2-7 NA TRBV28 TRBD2 TGTGCCAGCAGGGGACGGTTAAGTCCGGGACTAGTGGTGTTCTACGAGCAGTACTTC CASRGRLSPGLVVFYEQYF
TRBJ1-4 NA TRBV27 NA TGTGCCAGCAAAGTGGACATCGGTAATGAAAAACTGTTTTTT CASKVDIGNEKLFF
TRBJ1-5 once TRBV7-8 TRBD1 TGTGCCAGCGGTGGGGACAGTGTGCAGCCCCAGCATTTT CASGGDSVQPQHF
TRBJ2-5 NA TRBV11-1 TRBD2 TGTGCCAGCAGCTCGATTAGCGGGGGTGAGACCCAGTACTTC CASSSISGGETQYF
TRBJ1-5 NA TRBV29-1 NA TGCAGCGTTGGTAGAGATAGCAATCAGCCCCAGCATTTT CSVGRDSNQPQHF
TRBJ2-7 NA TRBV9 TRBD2 TGTGCCAGCAGCGTAGCCCCCGCGGGAGCCCCGAACGAGCAGTACTTC CASSVAPAGAPNEQYF
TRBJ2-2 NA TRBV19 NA TGTGCCAGTAGTATAGATCGCAGGATGAACACCGGGGAGCTGTTTTTT CASSIDRRMNTGELFF
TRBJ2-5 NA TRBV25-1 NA TGTGCCAGCAGTGAATACGGGTCTGGCCTCGAGACCCAGTACTTC CASSEYGSGLETQYF
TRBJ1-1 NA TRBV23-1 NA TGCGCCAGCAGCCACCTGGGATCAGGGGAAAAAACTGAAGCTTTCTTT CASSHLGSGEKTEAFF
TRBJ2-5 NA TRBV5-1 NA TGCGCCAGCAGCTTGGGAGGAACGGAGACCCAGTACTTC CASSLGGTETQYF
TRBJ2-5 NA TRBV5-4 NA TGTGCCAGTTACCCTCGGGGGGCACAGACCCAGTACTTC CASYPRGAQTQYF
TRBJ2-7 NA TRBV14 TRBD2 TGTGCCAGCAGCCCTAGCGGGATACGCCACGAGCAGTACTTC CASSPSGIRHEQYF
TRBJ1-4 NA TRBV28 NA TGTGCCAGCAGTTCGCCAGTTCTTAATGAAAAACTGTTTTTT CASSSPVLNEKLFF
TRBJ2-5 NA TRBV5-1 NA TGCGCCAGCAGCACGGCCCGGGGAGTCCGAAGCGGGACCCAGTACTTC CASSTARGVRSGTQYF
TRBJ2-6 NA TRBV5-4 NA TGTGCCAGCAGCCCCGGTGGAGCAGGGGCTGGGGCCAACGTCCTGACTTTC CASSPGGAGAGANVLTF
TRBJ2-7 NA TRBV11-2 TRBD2 TGTGCCAGCAGCTTAGGTAAGGGACTAGCGGACGTATCCTACGAGCAGTACTTC CASSLGKGLADVSYEQYF
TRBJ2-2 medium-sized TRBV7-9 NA TGTGCCAGCAGCTTAGCGGGGCCCGACACCGGGGAGCTGTTTTTT CASSLAGPDTGELFF
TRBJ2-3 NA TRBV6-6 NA TGTGCCAGCAGTCACACCCCGGGGACTAGCACAGATACGCAGTATTTT CASSHTPGTSTDTQYF
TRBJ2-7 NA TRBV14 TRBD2 TGTGCCAGCAGCCAAGTGGGACTAAGAAATTACGAGCAGTACTTC CASSQVGLRNYEQYF
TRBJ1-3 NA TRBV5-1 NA TGCGCCAGCAGCTTGAAGAGAGGAAACACCATATATTTT CASSLKRGNTIYF
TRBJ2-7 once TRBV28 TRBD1 TGTGCCAGCAGTTTGACAGGGGTAAACTACGAGCAGTACTTC CASSLTGVNYEQYF
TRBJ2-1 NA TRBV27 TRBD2 TGTGCCAGCCGGATTTTAGCGGGAGGGCCTGGTAATGAGCAGTTCTTC CASRILAGGPGNEQFF
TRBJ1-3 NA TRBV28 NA TGTGCCAGCAGTTCCCCGACAGAGGTTGGAAACACCATATATTTT CASSSPTEVGNTIYF
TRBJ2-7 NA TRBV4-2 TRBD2 TGTGCCAGCAGCCCTACAGGACTAGCCTACGAGCAGTACTTC CASSPTGLAYEQYF
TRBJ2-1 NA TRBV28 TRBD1 TGTGCCAGCAGACCTTACAGGGGGTCCTACAATGAGCAGTTCTTC CASRPYRGSYNEQFF
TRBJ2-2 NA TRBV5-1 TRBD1 TGCGCCAGCAGCGAATACAGGGGAGGGGAGCTGTTTTTT CASSEYRGGELFF